This T cell receptor (beta chain) appears in the sequencing data of a study of OX40 agonist ivuxolimab in advanced cancers. Profiling relied on immunoSEQ multiplex PCR, and the TCRdb table lists in-frame clones only, not all of them. This repertoire shows 95,000 to 110,000 clones, under 95% found once; its top ten account for about 1.2%. CDR1 and CDR2 from the germline V gene are SGHDT and YYEEEE. This CDR3 has 14 residues. V was clipped by 4 bases and J by 6 bases; unmatched bases: 8. Details on this clone: Its antigen is unidentified.

Study-level results: Mean expanded clone counts were higher in CD8+ than CD4+ T cells.

V is TRBV5-6 and J is TRBJ1-1, with 8 bases fitting TRBD1. The sample in question was CD4+ or CD8+ T cells sorted from blood, obtained in a trial of the OX40 agonist ivuxolimab. This TCR came from an adult with an advanced solid tumor such as melanoma, head and neck, liver or kidney cancer. CDR3 amino acids: CASSADRGFAEAFF. The CDR3 bases are TGTGCCAGCAGCGCCGACAGGGGATTCGCTGAAGCTTTCTTT.